This T cell receptor (beta chain) appears in the sequencing data of a study of control samples from healthy donors and cancer patients. The method was immunoSEQ multiplex PCR; TCRdb's version includes in-frame clones alone and lacks a portion of them. The table records some 120,000 clones, roughly nine tenths of them present only once. This sequence was found in a young woman in good health. The material sequenced was blood.

CDR3 region: CASSLSPPGPYEQYF. For the CDR3, the DNA is TGTGCCAGCAGTTTAAGTCCTCCAGGACCCTACGAGCAGTACTTC. The chain couples TRBV27 to TRBJ2-7; D is uncertain. Between the trimmed V and J ends, which lost 2 bases and 2 bases, there was a span of 13 bases. The V gene's germline CDR1 is MNHEY and CDR2 SMNVEV (reference sequence). There are 15 residues in the CDR3.